This T cell receptor (beta chain) was sequenced in a study of control samples from healthy donors and cancer patients. The germline V gene encodes CDR1 LGHDT and CDR2 YNNKEL (reference sequence). This CDR3 is 15 amino acids long. Trimming stripped 3 bases from V and 4 bases from J, with 13 bases between. The table came from immunoSEQ multiplex PCR; TCRdb's copy has only in-frame clones and leaves some out. The repertoire includes 70,000 to 80,000 clones, about 88% of them detected once, and approximately 3.6% sits in the top ten. Sequenced material: blood. This chain joins TRBV3-1 (or the pseudogene TRBV3-2) and TRBJ1-3; D is unclear. This sequence was found in a woman aged 50 to 60 in good health. The DNA for the CDR3 is TGTGCCAGCAGCCACCTAGCGGCAGCCGGAAACACCATATATTTT. Its protein is CASSHLAAAGNTIYF.